This TCR beta chain was identified in a study of CD8 T cells in Susac syndrome. Trimming shortened V by 6 bases and J by 2 bases, and 12 bases separated the two germline ends. The CDR3 is made up of 14 amino acids. It was with random hexamers that roughly 0.5 to 1 ug RNA was reverse transcribed. Amplification of TCR beta CDR3 across 54 Vbeta and 13 Jbeta was performed with immunoSEQ multiplex PCR. TCRdb analysed the immunoSEQ multiplex PCR reads with MiXCR anew, one entry per CDR3 protein. The sample shows roughly 130,000 distinct CDR3 sequences, about 95% of them seen only once. CD8+ and CD4+ blood T cells underwent TCR beta sequencing. Controls matched for sex and age were healthy donors.

The specimen was CD4+ T cells from PBMCs. This sequence originates from a human donor in good health. The chain employs TRBV12-3 or TRBV12-4 and TRBJ2-3; maybe TRBD2 (6 bases). The DNA for the CDR3 is TGTGCCAGCAGGGATAGCGGATACACAGATACGCAGTATTTT. Amino acids: CASRDSGYTDTQYF.